This is a list of T cell receptor beta chains from one sample in a study of post-analysis software for immune sequencing data. TCRdb analysed the PCR reads with MiXCR anew, one entry per CDR3 protein. The table has some 800,000 distinct CDR3 sequences, roughly 46% seen once. The sample consisted of blood. The source is a girl under 18 with multiple sclerosis. CDR3s include the opening cysteine and the closing phenylalanine or tryptophan. The order of the fields is J gene, V gene, CDR3 protein.

>TRBJ2-5|TRBV20-1
CSAAAGSGFRETQYF
>TRBJ2-3|TRBV7-3
CASSLNGRGTDTQYF
>.|TRBV28
CASSALGGIPQETQYF
>TRBJ1-1|TRBV6-2/TRBV6-3
CASSYRDQQGEAFF
>.|TRBV29-1
CSVGSGQGANEQYF
>TRBJ2-3|TRBV7-9
CASRRAGITDTQYF
>TRBJ2-1|TRBV9
CASGAGPYNEQFF
>TRBJ2-1|TRBV12-5
CASGLAGLAGGYNEQFF
>TRBJ2-4|TRBV20-1
CSASAETGGAKQYF
>TRBJ2-7|TRBV12-3/TRBV12-4
CASRPPTISDEQYF
>TRBJ2-7|TRBV5-1
CAGSLERSGQGLREQYF
>TRBJ1-4|TRBV3-1
CASSQLAGQGEEKLFF
>TRBJ1-2|TRBV5-1
CASSFTGGPQNGYTF
>TRBJ2-7|TRBV7-2
CASSPYGGGYEQYF
>TRBJ2-1|TRBV27
CASSLRQGYEQFF
>TRBJ2-1|TRBV7-2
CASSGTSYEQFF
>TRBJ2-3|TRBV9
CASSPSGLGMADTQYF
>TRBJ1-2|TRBV3-1
CASSQDIRVAYGYTF
>.|TRBV10-3
CAISEASGREHEQYF
>TRBJ1-5|TRBV7-2
CASSLYGEGNQPQHF
>TRBJ2-4|TRBV7-9
CASTMGDRENIQYF
>TRBJ2-7|TRBV6-5
CATRLGQAEPYEQYF
>TRBJ2-1|TRBV28
CASSPRPDGEQFF
>TRBJ2-5|TRBV19
CASSVVTQETQYF
>TRBJ2-5|TRBV7-9
CASSLRGWEQYF
>TRBJ2-2|TRBV5-1
CASSLPPGQGSGELFF
>TRBJ2-3|TRBV5-4
CASSYRLANADTQYF
>TRBJ2-1|TRBV15
CATSVRREDYNEQFF
>TRBJ2-1|TRBV7-6
CASSVTSSAPRNEQFF
>.|TRBV20-1
CSARDWLAGEQYF
>TRBJ2-1|TRBV20-1
CSANPGGARNNEQFF
>TRBJ1-5|TRBV6-6
CASSYLGGASNQPQHF
>TRBJ2-5|TRBV7-2
CASSSGLAGWEQYF
>TRBJ1-1|TRBV5-6
CASSLLSTEAFF
>TRBJ1-1|TRBV6-5
CASSYSGQGDMNTEAFF
>TRBJ2-1|TRBV20-1
CSAPPSGRTNEQFF
>.|TRBV28
CASTTPPGGEDEQYF
>TRBJ2-1|TRBV20-1
CSAIVWGAEQFF
>TRBJ2-5|TRBV5-1
CASSSGGERQETQYF
>TRBJ2-1|TRBV7-2
CASSLASGSGYEQFF
>TRBJ1-1|TRBV29-1
CSSLKNTEAFF
>TRBJ1-2|TRBV7-9
CASTTQGGYGYTF
>TRBJ2-1|TRBV29-1
CSVDRGVGLNEQFF
>TRBJ2-7|TRBV4-2
CASSQERSGGPTYEQYF
>TRBJ2-7|TRBV28
CASSIRAPSAGSYEQYF
>TRBJ2-3|TRBV5-5
CASSPGTSGTTDTQYF
>TRBJ2-1|TRBV4-3
CASSQEPGLEVEQFF
>TRBJ1-6|TRBV3-1
CASSARRAGSPLHF
>TRBJ1-2|TRBV5-6
CASSLGDQPANYGYTF
>TRBJ2-3|TRBV6-5
CASSYEQGSTDTQYF
>TRBJ2-3|TRBV12-5
CASGLTGASTDTQYF